This T cell receptor beta chain was identified in a study of shared clonotypes between healthy human individuals. CDR1 is LNHDA, CDR2 SQIVND, per germline (reference sequence). V shed 5 bases and J 2 bases; nucleotides not matched to a gene: 5. CDR3 size: 14 residues. Using immunoSEQ multiplex PCR, the repertoire was profiled, and TCRdb retains in-frame clones only, with some absent. The sample gives some 1.5 million clones, roughly 96% of which show up once; approximately 1.2% is in the top ten. About this clone: What it recognizes is unknown.

Broader study findings: In general, naive subsets displayed greater estimated richness than memory subsets did.

Sequenced input: naive CD4+ T cells sorted from blood. Sample subset: CD45RA+ positively selected. This receptor was identified in a man between 25 and 39 years old in good health. The V call is TRBV19, the J call TRBJ2-7, with TRBD1 matching over 8 bases. Written as DNA, the CDR3 is TGTGCCAGTAGTCCACGGACAGGGCCCTACGAGCAGTACTTC. Translated: CASSPRTGPYEQYF.